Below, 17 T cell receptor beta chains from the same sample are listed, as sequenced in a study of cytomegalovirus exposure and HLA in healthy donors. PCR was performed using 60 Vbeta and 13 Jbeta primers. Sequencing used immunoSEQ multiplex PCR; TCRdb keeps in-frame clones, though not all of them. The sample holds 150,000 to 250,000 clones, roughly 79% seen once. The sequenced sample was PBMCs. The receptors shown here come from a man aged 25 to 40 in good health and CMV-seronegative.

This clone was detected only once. CDR3 amino acids: CASSPGLTTNEKLFF. The CDR3 DNA sequence: TGTGCCAGCAGCCCGGGACTGACAACTAATGAAAAACTGTTTTTT. The V and J genes are TRBV9 and TRBJ1-4, with D maybe TRBD1 (5 bases). Trimming removed 4 bases from V and 0 bases from J, with 10 bases in between. CDR1 and CDR2 (germline): SGDLS, YYNGEE. CDR3 length: 15 residues.

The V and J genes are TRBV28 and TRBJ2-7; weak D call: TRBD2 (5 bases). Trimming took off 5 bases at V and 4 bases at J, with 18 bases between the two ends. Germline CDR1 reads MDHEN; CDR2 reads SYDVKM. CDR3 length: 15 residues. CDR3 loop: CASSLTSTGKYEQYF. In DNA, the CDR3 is TGTGCCAGCAGTCTAACTTCGACCGGGAAATACGAGCAGTACTTC.

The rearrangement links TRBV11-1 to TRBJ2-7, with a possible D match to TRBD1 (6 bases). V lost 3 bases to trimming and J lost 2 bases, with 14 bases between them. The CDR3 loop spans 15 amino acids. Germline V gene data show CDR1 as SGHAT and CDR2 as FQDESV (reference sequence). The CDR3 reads CASSFGEGGTYEQYF. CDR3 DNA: TGTGCCAGCAGCTTTGGTGAAGGGGGTACCTACGAGCAGTACTTC.

In nucleotides, the CDR3 is TGTGCCAGCACCCCCCCCCGGGACAAACTTGTCGATGAGCAGTTCTTC. It codes for CASTPPRDKLVDEQFF. The chain has TRBV25-1 and TRBJ2-1; D perhaps matches TRBD1 (6 bases). From germline, CDR1 is MGHDK and CDR2 SYGVNS. The CDR3 length is 16 residues. Trimming took off 7 bases at V and 8 bases at J, with 24 bases between the two ends.

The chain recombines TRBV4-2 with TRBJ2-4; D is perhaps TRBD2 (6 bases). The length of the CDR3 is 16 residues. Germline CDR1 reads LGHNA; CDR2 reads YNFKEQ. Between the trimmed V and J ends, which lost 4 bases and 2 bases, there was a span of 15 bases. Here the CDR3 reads CASSPGTGGTKNIQYF. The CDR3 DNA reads TGTGCCAGCAGCCCCGGGACCGGGGGTACCAAAAACATTCAGTACTTC.

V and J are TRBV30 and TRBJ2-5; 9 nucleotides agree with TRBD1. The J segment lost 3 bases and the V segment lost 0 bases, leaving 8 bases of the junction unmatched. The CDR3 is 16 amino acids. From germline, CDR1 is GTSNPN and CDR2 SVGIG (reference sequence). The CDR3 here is CAWSVEGQGWKETQYF. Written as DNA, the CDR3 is TGTGCCTGGAGTGTGGAGGGACAGGGATGGAAAGAGACCCAGTACTTC.

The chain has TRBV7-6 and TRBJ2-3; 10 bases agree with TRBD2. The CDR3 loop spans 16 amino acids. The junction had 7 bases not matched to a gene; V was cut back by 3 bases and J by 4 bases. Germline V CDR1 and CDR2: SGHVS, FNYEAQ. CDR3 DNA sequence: TGTGCCAGCAGCTTCTGGCTAGCGGGAGTCTCAGATACGCAGTATTTT. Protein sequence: CASSFWLAGVSDTQYF.

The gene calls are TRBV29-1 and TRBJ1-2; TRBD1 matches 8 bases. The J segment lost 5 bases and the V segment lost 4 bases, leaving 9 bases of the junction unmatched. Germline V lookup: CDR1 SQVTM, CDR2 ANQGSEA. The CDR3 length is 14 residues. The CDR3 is CSVGSGGARYGYTF. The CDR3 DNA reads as TGCAGCGTTGGTTCAGGGGGCGCTCGGTATGGCTACACCTTC.

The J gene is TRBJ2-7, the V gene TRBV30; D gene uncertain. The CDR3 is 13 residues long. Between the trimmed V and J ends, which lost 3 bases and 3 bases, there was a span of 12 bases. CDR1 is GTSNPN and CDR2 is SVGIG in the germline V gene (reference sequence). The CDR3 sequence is CAWSERWLYEQYF. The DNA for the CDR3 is TGTGCCTGGAGCGAGAGGTGGCTCTACGAGCAGTACTTC.

This CDR3 is CSVAAPGQGSYEQYF. The CDR3 nucleotides read TGCAGCGTTGCGGCCCCGGGACAGGGCTCCTACGAGCAGTACTTC. The chain has TRBV29-1 and TRBJ2-7; 9 nucleotides line up with TRBD1. This CDR3 spans 15 amino acids. V shed 4 bases and J 0 bases; nucleotides not matched to a gene: 7. Germline assignment: CDR1 SQVTM and CDR2 ANQGSEA.

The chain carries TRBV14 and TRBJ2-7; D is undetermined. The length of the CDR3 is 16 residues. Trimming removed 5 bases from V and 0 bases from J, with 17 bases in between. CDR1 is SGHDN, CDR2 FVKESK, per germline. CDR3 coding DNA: TGTGCCAGCAGCAGCTGGGTTAAGCGAGGCTCCTACGAGCAGTACTTC. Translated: CASSSWVKRGSYEQYF.

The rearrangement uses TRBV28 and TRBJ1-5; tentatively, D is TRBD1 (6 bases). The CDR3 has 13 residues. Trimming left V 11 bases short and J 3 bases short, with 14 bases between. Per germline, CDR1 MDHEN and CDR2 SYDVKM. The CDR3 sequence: CAGNGQNNQPQHF. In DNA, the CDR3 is TGTGCCGGAAACGGACAGAACAATCAGCCCCAGCATTTT.

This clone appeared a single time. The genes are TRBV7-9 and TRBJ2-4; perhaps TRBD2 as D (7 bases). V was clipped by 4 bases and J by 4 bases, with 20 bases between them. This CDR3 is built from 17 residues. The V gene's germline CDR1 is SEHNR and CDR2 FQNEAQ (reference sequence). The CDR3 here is CASSSREGDRWKNIQYF. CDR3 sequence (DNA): TGTGCCAGCAGCTCTAGGGAGGGCGACAGGTGGAAAAACATTCAGTACTTC.

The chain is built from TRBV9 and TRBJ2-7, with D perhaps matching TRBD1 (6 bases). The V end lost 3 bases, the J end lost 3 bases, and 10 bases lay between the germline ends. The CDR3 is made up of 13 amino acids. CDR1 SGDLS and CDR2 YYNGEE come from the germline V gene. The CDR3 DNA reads TGTGCCAGCAGCGCCGGACAGAGCTACGAGCAGTACTTC. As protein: CASSAGQSYEQYF.

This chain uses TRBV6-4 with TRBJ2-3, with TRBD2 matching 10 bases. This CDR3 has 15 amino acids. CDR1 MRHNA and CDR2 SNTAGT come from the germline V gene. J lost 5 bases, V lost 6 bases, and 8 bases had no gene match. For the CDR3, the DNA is TGTGCCAGCAGCGCTAGCGGGAGTCGATTAGATACGCAGTATTTT. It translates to CASSASGSRLDTQYF.

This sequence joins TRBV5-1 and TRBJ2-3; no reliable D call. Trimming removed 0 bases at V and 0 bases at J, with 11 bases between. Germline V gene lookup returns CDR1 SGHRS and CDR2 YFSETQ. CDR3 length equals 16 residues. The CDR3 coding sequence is TGCGCCAGCAGCTTGGGGTTAGCTACTAGCACAGATACGCAGTATTTT. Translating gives CASSLGLATSTDTQYF.

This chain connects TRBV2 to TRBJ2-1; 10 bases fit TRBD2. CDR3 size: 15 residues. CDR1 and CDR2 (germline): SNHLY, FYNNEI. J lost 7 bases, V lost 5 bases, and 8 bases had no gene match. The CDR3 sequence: CASSLLAGAINEQFF. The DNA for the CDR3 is TGTGCCAGCAGTTTGCTAGCGGGAGCCATTAATGAGCAGTTCTTC.